These 23 T cell receptor beta chains share one sample of origin, sequenced in a study of blood T cell repertoires in COVID-19. This table comes from immunoSEQ multiplex PCR, and its TCRdb copy is limited to in-frame clones, with some not included. The table lists fewer than 200,000 clones, approximately 86% of them singletons, with around 8.6% in the top ten. Sequenced: peripheral blood. The receptors derive from a man aged 45-65 years with active or convalescent COVID-19.

This chain uses TRBV7-3 with TRBJ1-2, with D possibly being TRBD1 (5 bases). The V and J ends lost 1 base and 7 bases respectively, with 10 bases between them. The CDR3 runs to 13 residues. Germline V CDR1 and CDR2: SGHTA, FQGTGA. The CDR3 DNA reads TGTGCCAGCAGCTTAAAAGGGGATCCTGGCTACACCTTC. This codes for CASSLKGDPGYTF.

The chain links TRBV12-3 or TRBV12-4 to TRBJ2-2; D is undetermined. Trimming shortened V by 6 bases and J by 6 bases, and 8 bases separated the two germline ends. This CDR3 has 12 residues. The CDR3: CASRSRAGELFF. In DNA, the CDR3 is TGTGCCAGCAGGTCGCGCGCCGGGGAGCTGTTTTTT.

This chain joins TRBV19 and TRBJ1-5; the D gene is possibly TRBD1 (6 bases). There are 15 residues in the CDR3. The ends were cut back, 4 bases at V and 7 bases at J, with 17 bases in the middle. Germline CDR1 LNHDA, CDR2 SQIVND (reference sequence). As DNA, the CDR3 is TGTGCCAGTAGTAAGTCGGGGGGCCCCGACCAGCCCCAGCATTTT. Its translation: CASSKSGGPDQPQHF. Using reference TRBV19 and TRBJ1-5 for the parts outside the CDR3, the full variable domain is DGGITQSPKYLFRKEGQNVTLSCEQNLNHDAMYWYRQDPGQGLRLIYYSQIVNDFQKGDIAEGYSVSREKKESFPLTVTSAQKNPTAFYLCASSKSGGPDQPQHFGDGTRLSIL.

The rearrangement links TRBV9 to TRBJ1-4; 7 nucleotides align to TRBD1. The CDR3 runs 15 residues. Germline V gene data show CDR1 as SGDLS and CDR2 as YYNGEE. The V segment lost 3 bases and the J segment 2 bases; nucleotides outside the gene matches: 4. CDR3 region: CASSARQGTNEKLFF. The CDR3 DNA reads as TGTGCCAGCAGCGCGAGACAGGGTACTAATGAAAAACTGTTTTTT.

The CDR3 bases are TGCGCCAGCAGCCCCGGGACAGGGGGCCCTTACGAGCAGTACTTC. This gives the protein CASSPGTGGPYEQYF. The chain uses TRBV4-3 and TRBJ2-7; TRBD1 agrees at 12 bases. This CDR3 region has 15 residues. V dropped 4 bases and J dropped 4; count of bases not matched to a gene: 5. The germline CDR1 and CDR2 sequences are LGHNA and YSLEER.

The V and J genes are TRBV24-1 and TRBJ1-5; D ambiguous. V dropped 5 bases and J dropped 2 bases, with 9 bases sitting between them. Germline CDR1 and CDR2: KGHDR and SFDVKD. The CDR3 has 14 residues. The CDR3 DNA reads TGTGCCACCAGTGGAGGGTTTGGCAATCAGCCCCAGCATTTT. Its protein is CATSGGFGNQPQHF.

This sequence joins TRBV7-2 and TRBJ2-1; D gene unclear. Trimming left V 1 base short and J 6 bases short, with 16 bases between. The germline gives CDR1 SGHTA, CDR2 FQGNSA. The CDR3 sequence is 16 residues long. CDR3: CASSLGVAARGNEQFF. For the CDR3, the DNA is TGTGCCAGCAGCTTAGGAGTAGCCGCGAGAGGCAATGAGCAGTTCTTC.

This clone was seen just once. The chain couples TRBV28 to TRBJ1-6; D possibly corresponds to TRBD1 (5 bases). CDR3 length: 15 residues. V was clipped by 2 bases and J by 6 bases, with 11 bases between them. From germline, CDR1 is MDHEN and CDR2 SYDVKM. CDR3 amino acids: CASSLAGRGNSPLHF. Written as DNA, the CDR3 is TGTGCCAGCAGTTTAGCGGGGCGCGGTAATTCACCCCTCCACTTT.

The chain has TRBV30 and TRBJ2-1; 7 bases map to TRBD2. Germline values: CDR1 GTSNPN, CDR2 SVGIG (reference sequence). The CDR3 has 13 amino acids. The V and J ends lost 2 bases and 5 bases, in that order; junction bases with no gene match: 3. CDR3 DNA: TGTGCCTGGAGTCCGCTAGCGGACAATGAGCAGTTCTTC. It codes for CAWSPLADNEQFF.

This clone was observed a single time. This chain connects TRBV19 to TRBJ1-1; 7 bases map to TRBD1. Losses at the gene ends were 5 bases for V and 5 bases for J; bases not matched to a gene: 8. The CDR3 covers 14 residues. CDR1 LNHDA and CDR2 SQIVND come from the germline V gene (reference sequence). In DNA form, the CDR3 reads TGTGCCAGTAGTTCACAGGGGCGCTCGACTGAAGCTTTCTTT. It encodes CASSSQGRSTEAFF.

CDR3 in amino acids: CASSLEELNEQFF. The CDR3 DNA sequence: TGCGCCAGCAGCTTGGAAGAGCTGAATGAGCAGTTCTTC. This sequence joins TRBV5-1 and TRBJ2-1; D not certain. CDR3 size: 13 residues. V lost 0 bases, J lost 7 bases, and 8 bases lay in between. Germline assignment: CDR1 SGHRS and CDR2 YFSETQ.

The chain carries TRBV9 and TRBJ2-3; 9 bases align to TRBD2. V was pared by 0 bases and J by 3 bases, with 14 bases of the junction left unmatched. The germline V gene has CDR1 SGDLS and CDR2 YYNGEE. The CDR3 runs 19 residues. Here the CDR3 reads CASSVATTSGGILTDTQYF. DNA of the CDR3: TGTGCCAGCAGCGTAGCTACGACTAGCGGAGGAATCCTTACAGATACGCAGTATTTT.

V and J are TRBV6-5 and TRBJ2-5; D is uncertain. V shed 4 bases and J shed 5 bases, with 8 bases lying between them. This CDR3 is built from 12 residues. Germline assignment: CDR1 MNHEY and CDR2 SVGAGI. The CDR3 protein is CASSSIQETQYF. The CDR3 DNA is TGTGCCAGCAGTTCGATACAGGAGACCCAGTACTTC.

This chain joins TRBV7-7 and TRBJ2-7; 7 nucleotides line up with TRBD1. Germline CDR1 is SSHAT and CDR2 is FNYEAQ (reference sequence). The J segment lost 2 bases and the V segment lost 5 bases, leaving 9 bases of the junction unmatched. The CDR3 is 15 residues long. The CDR3 sequence is CASSLDRARTYEQYF. The CDR3 coding sequence is TGTGCCAGCAGCCTCGACAGGGCTAGAACCTACGAGCAGTACTTC.

This chain links TRBV12-5 with TRBJ1-5, with TRBD1 matching over 7 bases. CDR1 is LGHNT, CDR2 FRNRAP, per germline. CDR3 length: 14 amino acids. Trimming removed 6 bases from V and 2 bases from J; junction bases left unmatched: 4. The CDR3 is CASGNTGGNQPQHF. The CDR3 region has the DNA TGTGCTAGTGGCAACACAGGGGGCAATCAGCCCCAGCATTTT.

The rearrangement joins TRBV2 to TRBJ2-5; no clear D. The V gene's germline CDR1 is SNHLY and CDR2 FYNNEI. This CDR3 comprises 14 residues. V lost 5 bases to trimming and J lost 0 bases, with 10 bases between them. CDR3 region: CASSPPAYQETQYF. CDR3 DNA sequence: TGTGCCAGCAGTCCCCCAGCGTACCAAGAGACCCAGTACTTC.

The genes are TRBV20-1 and TRBJ1-1; 7 nucleotides match TRBD1. The ends lost 4 bases at V and 8 bases at J; junction bases unmatched: 4. This CDR3 is built from 11 residues. Germline V lookup: CDR1 DFQATT, CDR2 SNEGSKA (reference sequence). The chain's CDR3 is CSAMGQTEAFF. CDR3 DNA: TGCAGTGCTATGGGACAGACGGAAGCTTTCTTT.

V is TRBV4-1 and J is TRBJ2-7; TRBD2 matches 9 bases. The germline CDR1 and CDR2 sequences are MGHRA and YSYEKL. Losses at the gene ends were 0 bases for V and 6 bases for J; bases not matched to a gene: 6. This CDR3 has 15 amino acids. The CDR3 region is CASSQEGGGVGEQYF. The CDR3 DNA reads TGCGCCAGCAGCCAAGAAGGCGGGGGGGTCGGCGAGCAGTACTTC.

The rearrangement links TRBV6-2 or TRBV6-3 to TRBJ2-7; 7 bases fit TRBD1. CDR1 is MNHEY, CDR2 SVGEGT, per germline. This CDR3 contains 14 residues. The trim removed 5 bases at V and 3 bases at J, leaving 7 bases unmatched. CDR3 residues: CASSPGTAFYEQYF. CDR3 coding DNA: TGTGCCAGCAGTCCCGGGACAGCCTTCTACGAGCAGTACTTC.

This clone was picked up one time. This rearrangement joins TRBV27 to TRBJ1-1, with TRBD1 as a possible D gene (6 bases). Germline lookup yields CDR1 MNHEY and CDR2 SMNVEV (reference sequence). The germline V and J ends were trimmed by 2 bases and 0 bases, with 10 bases remaining between them. The CDR3 is made up of 15 amino acids. This CDR3 reads CASSLTGIVNTEAFF. CDR3 DNA sequence: TGTGCCAGCAGTTTAACAGGGATAGTGAACACTGAAGCTTTCTTT.

This chain uses TRBV11-2 with TRBJ1-1; the match to TRBD1 covers 8 bases. Germline-derived CDR1 and CDR2 are SGHAT and FQNNGV. The CDR3 loop spans 15 amino acids. V gave up 5 bases and J gave up 0 bases; unmatched junction bases: 5. The CDR3 region is CASSPRDRMNTEAFF. CDR3 nucleotides: TGTGCCAGCAGCCCACGGGACAGGATGAACACTGAAGCTTTCTTT.

The genes are TRBV3-1 (or the pseudogene TRBV3-2) and TRBJ1-2; a possible D gene is TRBD1 (5 bases). CDR1 and CDR2 from the germline V gene are LGHDT and YNNKEL (reference sequence). The CDR3 has 13 residues. With 0 bases removed from V and 8 bases from J, the gap between germline ends came to 10 bases. The CDR3 region is CASSQDPRAGYTF. DNA of the CDR3: TGTGCCAGCAGCCAAGATCCCAGGGCCGGCTACACCTTC.

The J gene is TRBJ1-6, the V gene TRBV3-1 (or the pseudogene TRBV3-2); 7 bases are a match to TRBD1. The germline gives CDR1 LGHDT, CDR2 YNNKEL (reference sequence). Trimming cost V 4 bases and J 7 bases; bases outside gene matches: 7. The CDR3 covers 15 residues. Here the CDR3 reads CASSRAGTVNSPLHF. The CDR3 DNA follows: TGTGCCAGCAGCCGGGCCGGGACAGTCAATTCACCCCTCCACTTT.